The T cell receptor beta chain under discussion was sequenced for a study of T cell repertoires in cytomegalovirus infection. Study in general: As its CMV epitopes, the study selected recently identified HLA-C-restricted and well-studied HLA-B-restricted targets. It can be stated that public TCR beta signatures indicated CMV infection as well as a matching HLA type. The study's findings and limits: Adding up the frequency of public TCR beta families identified people who carried CMV plus the relevant HLA. The ex vivo response was dominated by HLA-C-restricted CMV-specific TCR beta clonotypes.

TCRdb re-derived calls from the reads in MiXCR, one entry per CDR3 protein. Here the sample spans 900,000 to 950,000 distinct CDR3 sequences, 31% being singletons. The trim removed 4 bases at V and 3 bases at J, leaving 12 bases unmatched. Germline assignment: CDR1 SGHAT and CDR2 FQNNGV. The CDR3 loop spans 17 amino acids. In regard to this clonotype: Its target is not known.

This chain links TRBV11-2 with TRBJ2-3; 8 bases line up with TRBD2. This TCR was recovered from a human donor in good health (CMV status not recorded). Some clones in this sample may be carry-over from other donors' samples. The source was cultured CD8+ T cells from PBMCs, collected from culture after CMV antigen stimulation. The CDR3: CASSSTTSVWYTDTQYF. CDR3 nucleotides: TGTGCCAGCAGCTCGACGACTAGCGTATGGTATACAGATACGCAGTATTTT. The whole variable domain, filled in from reference TRBV11-2 and TRBJ2-3, reads EAGVAQSPRYKIIEKRQSVAFWCNPISGHATLYWYQQILGQGPKLLIQFQNNGVVDDSQLPKDRFSAERLKGVDSTLKIQPAKLEDSAVYLCASSSTTSVWYTDTQYFGPGTRLTVL.